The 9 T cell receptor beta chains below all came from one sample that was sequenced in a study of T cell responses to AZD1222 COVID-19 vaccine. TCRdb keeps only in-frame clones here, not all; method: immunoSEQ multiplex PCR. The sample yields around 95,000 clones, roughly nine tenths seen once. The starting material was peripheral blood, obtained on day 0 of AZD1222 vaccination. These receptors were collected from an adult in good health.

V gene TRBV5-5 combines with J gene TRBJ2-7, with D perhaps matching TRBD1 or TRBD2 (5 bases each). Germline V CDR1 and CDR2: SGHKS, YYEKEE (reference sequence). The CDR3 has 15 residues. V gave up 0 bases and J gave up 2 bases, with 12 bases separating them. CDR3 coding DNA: TGTGCCAGCAGCTTGGAGGCCGGGACGACCTACGAGCAGTACTTC. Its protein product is CASSLEAGTTYEQYF. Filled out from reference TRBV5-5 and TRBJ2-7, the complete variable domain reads DAGVTQSPTHLIKTRGQQVTLRCSPISGHKSVSWYQQVLGQGPQFIFQYYEKEERGRGNFPDRFSARQFPNYSSELNVNALLLGDSALYLCASSLEAGTTYEQYFGPGTRLTVT.

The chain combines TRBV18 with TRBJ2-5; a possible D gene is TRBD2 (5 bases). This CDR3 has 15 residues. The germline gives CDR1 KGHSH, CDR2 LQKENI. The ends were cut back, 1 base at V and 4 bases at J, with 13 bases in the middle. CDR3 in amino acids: CASSPRTGRGETQYF. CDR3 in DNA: TGTGCCAGCTCACCACGGACGGGGAGAGGAGAGACCCAGTACTTC.

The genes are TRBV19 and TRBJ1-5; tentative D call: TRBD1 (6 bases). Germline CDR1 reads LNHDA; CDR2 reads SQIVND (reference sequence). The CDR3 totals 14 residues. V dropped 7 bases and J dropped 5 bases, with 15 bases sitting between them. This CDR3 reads CASTPGQLDQPQHF. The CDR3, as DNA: TGTGCCAGTACCCCAGGACAGTTGGATCAGCCCCAGCATTTT. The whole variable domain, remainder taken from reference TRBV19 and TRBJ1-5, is DGGITQSPKYLFRKEGQNVTLSCEQNLNHDAMYWYRQDPGQGLRLIYYSQIVNDFQKGDIAEGYSVSREKKESFPLTVTSAQKNPTAFYLCASTPGQLDQPQHFGDGTRLSIL.

CDR3 bases: TGTGCCACCAGCAGAGAGTCAAGTGGGCAAGGGAAACTGTTTTTT. Protein sequence: CATSRESSGQGKLFF. J is TRBJ1-4 and V is TRBV15; D is undetermined. V was cut by 0 bases and J by 11 bases, with 16 bases left in between. CDR3 length equals 15 residues. Germline V gene sequence: CDR1 LNHNV, CDR2 YYDKDF (reference sequence).

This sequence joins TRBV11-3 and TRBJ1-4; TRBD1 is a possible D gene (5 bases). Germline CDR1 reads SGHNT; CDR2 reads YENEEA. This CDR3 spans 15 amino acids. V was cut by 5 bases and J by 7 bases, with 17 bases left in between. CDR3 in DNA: TGTGCCAGCAGCACTCGGCCAGGGAGGAGTGAAAAACTGTTTTTT. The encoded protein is CASSTRPGRSEKLFF.

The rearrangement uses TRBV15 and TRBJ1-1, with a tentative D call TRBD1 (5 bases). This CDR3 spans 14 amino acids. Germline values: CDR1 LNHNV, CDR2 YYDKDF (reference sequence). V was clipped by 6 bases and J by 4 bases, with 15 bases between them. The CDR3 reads CATRGAGLFTEAFF. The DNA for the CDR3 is TGTGCCACCAGAGGGGCAGGGCTGTTCACTGAAGCTTTCTTT.

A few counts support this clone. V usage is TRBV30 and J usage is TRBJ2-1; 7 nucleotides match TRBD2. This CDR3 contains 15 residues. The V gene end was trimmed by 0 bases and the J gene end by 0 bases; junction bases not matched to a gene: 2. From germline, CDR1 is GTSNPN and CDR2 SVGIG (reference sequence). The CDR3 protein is CAWSVGGSSYNEQFF. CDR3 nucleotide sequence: TGTGCCTGGAGTGTAGGCGGGAGCTCCTACAATGAGCAGTTCTTC.

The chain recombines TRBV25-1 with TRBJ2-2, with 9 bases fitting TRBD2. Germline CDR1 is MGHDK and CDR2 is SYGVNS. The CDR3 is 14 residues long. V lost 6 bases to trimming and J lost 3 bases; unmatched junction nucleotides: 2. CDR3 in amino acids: CASRTSGDTGELFF. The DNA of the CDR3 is TGTGCCAGCAGGACTAGCGGAGACACCGGGGAGCTGTTTTTT.

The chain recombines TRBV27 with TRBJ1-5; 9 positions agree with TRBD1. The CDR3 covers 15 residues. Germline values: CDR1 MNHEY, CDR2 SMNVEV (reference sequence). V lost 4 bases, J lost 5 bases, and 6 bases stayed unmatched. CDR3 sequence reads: CASSSSDRGDQPQHF. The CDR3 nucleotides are TGTGCCAGCAGTTCCTCGGACAGGGGAGATCAGCCCCAGCATTTT.